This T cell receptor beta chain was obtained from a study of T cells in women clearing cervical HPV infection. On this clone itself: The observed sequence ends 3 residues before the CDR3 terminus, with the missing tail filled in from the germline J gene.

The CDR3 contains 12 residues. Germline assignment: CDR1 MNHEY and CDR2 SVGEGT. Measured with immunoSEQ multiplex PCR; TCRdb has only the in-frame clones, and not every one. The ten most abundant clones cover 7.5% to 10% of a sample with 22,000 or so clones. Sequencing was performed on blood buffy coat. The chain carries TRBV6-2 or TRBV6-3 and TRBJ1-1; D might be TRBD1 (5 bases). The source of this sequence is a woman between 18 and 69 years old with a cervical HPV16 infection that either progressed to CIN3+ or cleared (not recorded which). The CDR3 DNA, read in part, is TGTGCCAGCAGTTATAAGGGGACTGCG. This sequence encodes CASSYKGTA. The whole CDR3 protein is CASSYKGTAAFF.